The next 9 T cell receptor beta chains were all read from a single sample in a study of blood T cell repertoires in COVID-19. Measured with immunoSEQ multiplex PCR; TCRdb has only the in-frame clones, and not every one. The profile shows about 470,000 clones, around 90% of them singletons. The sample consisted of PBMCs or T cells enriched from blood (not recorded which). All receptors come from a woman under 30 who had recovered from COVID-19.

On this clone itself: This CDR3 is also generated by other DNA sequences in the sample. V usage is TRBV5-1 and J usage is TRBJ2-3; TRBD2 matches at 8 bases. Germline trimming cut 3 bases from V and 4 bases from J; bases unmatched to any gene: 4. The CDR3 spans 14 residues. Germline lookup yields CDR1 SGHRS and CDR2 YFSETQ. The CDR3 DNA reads TGCGCCAGCAGCTCCGGGGGGGCCGCAGATACGCAGTATTTT. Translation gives CASSSGGAADTQYF. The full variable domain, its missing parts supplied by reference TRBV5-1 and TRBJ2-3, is KAGVTQTPRYLIKTRGQQVTLSCSPISGHRSVSWYQQTPGQGLQFLFEYFSETQRNKGNFPGRFSGRQFSNSRSEMNVSTLELGDSALYLCASSSGGAADTQYFGPGTRLTVL.

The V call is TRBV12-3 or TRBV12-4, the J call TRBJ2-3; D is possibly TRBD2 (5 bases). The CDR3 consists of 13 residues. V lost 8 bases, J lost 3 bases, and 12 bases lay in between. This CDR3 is CASEDSLTDTQYF. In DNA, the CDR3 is TGTGCCAGCGAGGACTCCCTAACAGATACGCAGTATTTT.

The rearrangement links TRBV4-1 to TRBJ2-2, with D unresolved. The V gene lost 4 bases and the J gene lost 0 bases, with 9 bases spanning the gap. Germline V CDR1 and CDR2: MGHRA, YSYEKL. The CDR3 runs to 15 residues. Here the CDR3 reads CASSRWHSNTGELFF. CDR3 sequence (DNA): TGCGCCAGCAGCCGGTGGCATTCGAACACCGGGGAGCTGTTTTTT.

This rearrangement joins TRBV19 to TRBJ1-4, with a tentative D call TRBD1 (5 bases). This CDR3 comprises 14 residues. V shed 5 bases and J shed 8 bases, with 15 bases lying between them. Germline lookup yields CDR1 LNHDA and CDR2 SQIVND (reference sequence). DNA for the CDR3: TGTGCCAGTAGTCAATCGGGGGGAGCCGAAAAACTGTTTTTT. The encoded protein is CASSQSGGAEKLFF.

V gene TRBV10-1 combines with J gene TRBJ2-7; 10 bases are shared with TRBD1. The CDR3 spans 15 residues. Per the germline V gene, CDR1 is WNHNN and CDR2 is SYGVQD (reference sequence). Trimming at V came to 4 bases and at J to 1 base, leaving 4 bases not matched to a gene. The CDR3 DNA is TGCGCCAGCAGTGCCCAGGGACAGGGGTCCTACGAGCAGTACTTC. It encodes CASSAQGQGSYEQYF.

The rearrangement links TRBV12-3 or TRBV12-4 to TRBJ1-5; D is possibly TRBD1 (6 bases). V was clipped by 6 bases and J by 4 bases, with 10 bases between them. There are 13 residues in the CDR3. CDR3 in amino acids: CASSQGWNQPQHF. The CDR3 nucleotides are TGTGCCAGCAGCCAGGGGTGGAATCAGCCCCAGCATTTT.

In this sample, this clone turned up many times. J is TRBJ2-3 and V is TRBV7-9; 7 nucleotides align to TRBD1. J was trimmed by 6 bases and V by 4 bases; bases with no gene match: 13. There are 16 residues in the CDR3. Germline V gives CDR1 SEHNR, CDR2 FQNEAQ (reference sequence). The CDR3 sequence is CASSSRDRGPGDTQYF. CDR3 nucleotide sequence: TGTGCCAGCAGCTCCCGGGACAGAGGGCCGGGGGATACGCAGTATTTT. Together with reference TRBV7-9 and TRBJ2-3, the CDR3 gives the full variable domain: DTGVSQNPRHKITKRGQNVTFRCDPISEHNRLYWYRQTLGQGPEFLTYFQNEAQLEKSRLLSDRFSAERPKGSFSTLEIQRTEQGDSAMYLCASSSRDRGPGDTQYFGPGTRLTVL.

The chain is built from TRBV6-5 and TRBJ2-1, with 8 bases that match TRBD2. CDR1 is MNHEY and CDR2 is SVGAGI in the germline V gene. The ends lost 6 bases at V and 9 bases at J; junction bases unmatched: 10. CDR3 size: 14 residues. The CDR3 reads CASSRGLAGGEQFF. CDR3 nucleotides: TGTGCCAGCAGCCGAGGACTAGCTGGGGGTGAGCAGTTCTTC.

The CDR3 coding sequence is TGTGCCAGCAGCTTAGCCTCGGGCTACGAGCAGTACTTC. It translates to CASSLASGYEQYF. V is TRBV13 and J is TRBJ2-7; D gene ambiguous. Germline-derived CDR1 and CDR2 are PRHDT and FYEKMQ (reference sequence). Between the trimmed V and J ends, which lost 1 base and 3 bases, there was a span of 7 bases. The CDR3 spans 13 residues.